The present T cell receptor beta chain was sequenced within a study of CD8 T cells in Susac syndrome. The count of this clonotype is one. Random hexamers were used to reverse transcribe an amount of about 0.5 to 1 ug RNA. TCRdb reprocessed the immunoSEQ multiplex PCR reads with MiXCR, giving one entry per CDR3 protein. Of about 81,000 distinct CDR3 sequences listed, 90% to 95% are singletons. The source is a human donor with Susac syndrome. Input material: CD8+ T cells from PBMCs.

The CDR3 coding sequence is TGTGCCAGCAGTTACGGAGCTAACTATGGCTACACCTTC. Translating gives CASSYGANYGYTF. The chain joins TRBV6-2 or TRBV6-3 to TRBJ1-2; D not certain. V lost 2 bases to trimming and J lost 0 bases, with 4 bases between them. The germline CDR1 and CDR2 sequences are MNHEY and SVGEGT. The CDR3 has 13 residues.